The text below deals with one T cell receptor (beta chain). This sample is drawn from a study of T cell changes during pregnancy in multiple sclerosis. Repertoires were generated with immunoSEQ multiplex PCR, while TCRdb's copy carries only in-frame clones and drops some. The sample lists about 77,000 clones; approximately 90% were seen once. J lost 6 bases, V lost 4 bases, and 4 bases had no gene match. The CDR3 extends over 15 amino acids. Germline V gives CDR1 MNHNS, CDR2 SASEGT. The sequencing used peripheral blood, collected before pregnancy. This sequence originates from a female donor with multiple sclerosis, enrolled in a pregnancy study. The J gene is TRBJ1-5, the V gene TRBV6-1; 12 bases match TRBD1. CDR3 amino acids: CASSVGTGGTQPQHF. The CDR3 coding sequence is TGTGCCAGCAGTGTTGGGACAGGGGGCACTCAGCCCCAGCATTTT.